This T cell receptor (beta chain) is drawn from a study of T cells in tuberculosis. Study information: Sequenced TCRs come from CD1B-GMM tetramer-binding T cells.

Profiled with immunoSEQ multiplex PCR; TCRdb holds only in-frame clones, not every one. Of 20,000 to 25,000 clones in the sample, around 85% were seen once. The CDR3 runs 15 residues. V was shortened by 3 bases and J by 0 bases, with 7 bases between the two germline ends. CDR1 SGDLS and CDR2 YYNGEE come from the germline V gene. Time point described: new active TB diagnosis, blood taken before or within 7 days of starting treatment. The specimen comprised PBMCs, sampled at tuberculosis diagnosis. The chain employs TRBV9 and TRBJ2-6, with no clear D. The clonotype comes from an adult with tuberculosis. CDR3 in amino acids: CASSATSSGANVLTF. In DNA form, the CDR3 reads TGTGCCAGCAGCGCCACAAGCTCTGGGGCCAACGTCCTGACTTTC.